The 19 T cell receptor beta chains given below trace back to one sample, sequenced in a study of neurological immune-mediated disorders. Each CDR3 protein gets one entry after TCRdb re-called the 5' RACE reads with MiXCR. The sample has under 30,000 distinct CDR3 sequences, 10% to 15% seen once; the top ten hold around 15%. Sequencing was carried out using PBMCs. The receptors were gathered from a woman aged 40-49 years with HTLV-1-associated myelopathy (HAM/TSP).

This clonotype has at least ten counts. CDR3 protein: CSARDGQSNQPQHF. CDR3 in DNA: TGCAGTGCTAGGGACGGCCAAAGCAATCAGCCCCAGCATTTT. This sequence joins TRBV20-1 and TRBJ1-5; D remains ambiguous. Germline V gives CDR1 DFQATT, CDR2 SNEGSKA (reference sequence). The V end lost 3 bases, the J end lost 1 base, and 10 bases lay between the germline ends. This CDR3 region has 14 residues.

At least ten counts were recorded for this clonotype. V gene TRBV12-3 or TRBV12-4 combines with J gene TRBJ1-1, with D unresolved. Trimming took off 5 bases at V and 3 bases at J, with 10 bases between the two ends. The CDR3 consists of 13 residues. DNA for the CDR3: TGTGCCAGCAGTGCCGATGAATACACTGAAGCTTTCTTT. As protein: CASSADEYTEAFF.

This clonotype has a count of ten or more. The chain links TRBV2 to TRBJ1-1; the D gene is possibly TRBD1 (5 bases). V gave up 1 base and J gave up 4 bases, with 19 bases separating them. The CDR3 length is 17 residues. Germline loops: CDR1 SNHLY, CDR2 FYNNEI. The CDR3 reads CASSEESQGGGGTEAFF. CDR3 bases: TGTGCCAGCAGTGAAGAGAGTCAGGGTGGTGGTGGCACTGAAGCTTTCTTT.

This chain connects TRBV3-1 to TRBJ2-2, with TRBD2 as a possible D gene (6 bases). The CDR3 is 17 residues long. The germline gives CDR1 LGHDT, CDR2 YNNKEL (reference sequence). V was shortened by 10 bases and J by 9 bases, with 30 bases between the two germline ends. The CDR3 DNA follows: TGTGCCAACCCTCCCCCTCTTGGCAGGGAGGACTCCAGGGAGCTGTTTTTT. Protein product: CANPPPLGREDSRELFF.

Many counts were recorded for this clonotype. The chain carries TRBV5-1 and TRBJ2-1; 9 bases are a match to TRBD2. Germline CDR1 and CDR2: SGHRS and YFSETQ. The V gene end was trimmed by 0 bases and the J gene end by 7 bases; junction bases not matched to a gene: 5. The CDR3 is 15 residues long. The CDR3 reads CASSLESGGNNEQFF. The DNA for the CDR3 is TGCGCCAGCAGCTTGGAAAGCGGGGGGAATAATGAGCAGTTCTTC.

In its sample, this clonotype was seen many times. The J gene is TRBJ1-1, the V gene TRBV9; D might be TRBD1 (5 bases). The length of the CDR3 is 13 residues. The V end was cut by 3 bases, the J end by 6 bases, with 12 bases between. The germline gives CDR1 SGDLS, CDR2 YYNGEE. The CDR3 spells CASSALGGAEAFF. The DNA of the CDR3 is TGTGCCAGCAGCGCCCTCGGGGGAGCTGAAGCTTTCTTT. The full variable domain, its missing parts supplied by reference TRBV9 and TRBJ1-1, is DSGVTQTPKHLITATGQRVTLRCSPRSGDLSVYWYQQSLDQGLQFLIQYYNGEERAKGNILERFSAQQFPDLHSELNLSSLELGDSALYFCASSALGGAEAFFGQGTRLTVV.

There are many counts of this clonotype. The J gene is TRBJ2-3, the V gene TRBV20-1; 7 nucleotides line up with TRBD2. This CDR3 contains 14 residues. The junction had 8 bases not matched to a gene; V was cut back by 7 bases and J by 1 base. In germline, CDR1 is DFQATT, CDR2 SNEGSKA (reference sequence). CDR3 amino acids: CSGRAGVRTDTQYF. CDR3 nucleotide sequence: TGCAGTGGCCGCGCGGGGGTGCGCACAGATACGCAGTATTTT.

This clonotype occurred many times. V and J are TRBV28 and TRBJ1-1; D gene ambiguous. V was shortened by 8 bases and J by 4 bases, with 17 bases between the two germline ends. The CDR3 sequence is 14 residues long. Germline CDR1 reads MDHEN; CDR2 reads SYDVKM. This CDR3 reads CASVVNPGSTEAFF. CDR3 DNA: TGTGCCAGCGTGGTGAACCCGGGCTCCACTGAAGCTTTCTTT.

This clonotype was seen at least ten times. The chain has TRBV20-1 and TRBJ2-3; D remains unclear. Trimming removed 4 bases at V and 4 bases at J, with 15 bases between. The CDR3 has 14 amino acids. Germline V CDR1 and CDR2: DFQATT, SNEGSKA (reference sequence). CDR3 in DNA: TGCAGTGCTAACCCCACTATCTGGGCAGATACGCAGTATTTT. The encoded protein is CSANPTIWADTQYF.

This clonotype has at least ten counts. The CDR3 loop is CASSLSGGDYEQYV. CDR3 DNA: TGCGCCAGCAGCCTTAGCGGGGGGGATTACGAGCAGTACGTC. This chain joins TRBV5-1 and TRBJ2-7, with 11 bases fitting TRBD2. Losses at the gene ends were 4 bases for V and 4 bases for J; bases not matched to a gene: 4. The length of the CDR3 is 14 residues. Looked up from germline, CDR1 is SGHRS and CDR2 is YFSETQ.

This clonotype was seen many times. The chain is built from TRBV4-3 and TRBJ1-5; 9 bases agree with TRBD1. J lost 4 bases, V lost 1 base, and 8 bases had no gene match. The CDR3 sequence is 17 residues long. Germline CDR1 LGHNA, CDR2 YSLEER. The CDR3 sequence is CASSQGAVGQGNQPQHF. The CDR3 DNA reads TGCGCCAGCAGCCAAGGGGCGGTCGGACAGGGGAATCAGCCCCAGCATTTT.

This clonotype was counted many times. This sequence joins TRBV20-1 and TRBJ1-5; 9 bases are shared with TRBD1. Unmatched junction bases numbered 8, after V lost 4 bases and J lost 7 bases. The germline CDR1 and CDR2 sequences are DFQATT and SNEGSKA (reference sequence). The CDR3 is made up of 14 amino acids. CDR3 sequence reads: CSAIGQGIGQPQHF. The CDR3 nucleotides read TGCAGTGCTATTGGACAGGGGATAGGACAGCCCCAGCATTTT.

Many counts were recorded for this clonotype. The J gene is TRBJ1-6, the V gene TRBV11-2; 9 bases match TRBD1. This CDR3 region has 15 residues. The germline CDR1 and CDR2 sequences are SGHAT and FQNNGV. With V trimmed by 5 bases and J by 11 bases, 10 bases remained unmatched. CDR3 nucleotides: TGTGCCAGCAGCCGTGTAACACAGGGGGCAACACCCCTCCACTTT. As protein: CASSRVTQGATPLHF.

This clonotype was seen at least ten times. The chain has TRBV5-5 and TRBJ1-1; no reliable D call. Deletions cut 1 base from V and 6 bases from J, with 4 bases between. Germline CDR1 and CDR2: SGHKS and YYEKEE (reference sequence). This CDR3 spans 11 amino acids. The DNA for the CDR3 is TGTGCCAGCAGCTTGAGTCCTGAAGCTTTCTTT. This sequence encodes CASSLSPEAFF.

Many counts were recorded for this clonotype. This chain links TRBV20-1 with TRBJ2-5; 11 bases are shared with TRBD2. The CDR3 runs to 15 residues. The trim removed 6 bases at V and 5 bases at J, leaving 11 bases unmatched. Germline CDR1 DFQATT, CDR2 SNEGSKA (reference sequence). The CDR3 loop reads CSAEDTSGGSETQYF. CDR3 bases: TGCAGTGCGGAAGATACTAGCGGGGGCTCGGAGACCCAGTACTTC.

This clonotype was counted at least ten times. The chain carries TRBV12-3 or TRBV12-4 and TRBJ1-1; 8 bases fit TRBD1. CDR3 length equals 11 residues. V was pared by 11 bases and J by 4 bases, with 3 bases of the junction left unmatched. The CDR3 sequence: CADRGGTEAFF. Here the CDR3 DNA reads TGTGCCGACAGGGGCGGCACTGAAGCTTTCTTT.

This clonotype was seen many times. This chain connects TRBV20-1 to TRBJ2-1; D tentatively fits TRBD1 or TRBD2 (6 bases each). The CDR3 loop spans 15 amino acids. Germline-derived CDR1 and CDR2 are DFQATT and SNEGSKA (reference sequence). The V gene lost 4 bases and the J gene lost 8 bases, with 21 bases spanning the gap. The chain's CDR3 is CSAMRGASTVDEQFF. In DNA form, the CDR3 reads TGCAGTGCTATGAGGGGGGCGTCGACGGTGGATGAGCAGTTCTTC.

This clonotype was picked up many times. The chain has TRBV5-1 and TRBJ2-1, with 7 bases identical to TRBD2. CDR1 is SGHRS and CDR2 is YFSETQ in the germline V gene. This CDR3 comprises 15 residues. Losses at the gene ends were 0 bases for V and 6 bases for J; bases not matched to a gene: 6. The DNA of the CDR3 is TGCGCCAGCAGCTTGGGTCCGGGGGGTATCAATGAGCAGTTCTTC. This translates into CASSLGPGGINEQFF.

This chain joins TRBV10-2 and TRBJ1-1, with D hard to call. The V gene lost 11 bases and the J gene lost 4 bases, with 14 bases spanning the gap. Germline V lookup: CDR1 WSHSY, CDR2 SAAADI. The CDR3 runs to 12 residues. CDR3 nucleotides: TGCGCCGCCACCCCACCGGGCACTGAAGCTTTCTTT. This sequence encodes CAATPPGTEAFF.